The T cell receptor beta chain described here comes from a study of Graves' ophthalmopathy and Graves' hyperthyroidism. Clinical symptoms, serum thyroxine, TRAb, thyroid ultrasound and orbital computed tomography formed the basis of diagnosis. The CDR3 runs to 14 residues. From germline, CDR1 is DFQATT and CDR2 SNEGSKA (reference sequence). Trimming took off 0 bases at V and 4 bases at J, with 12 bases between the two ends. Comment on this clonotype: Its specificity is not known.

Researchers took RNA transcripts and amplified TCR beta CDR3 regions from them. A first-round RT-PCR used HTBI primers, followed by a second-round multiplex PCR. TCRdb recomputed calls from the multiplex PCR reads with MiXCR, one row per CDR3 protein. This table has over 200,000 distinct CDR3 sequences, 25% to 30% appearing once. Overall study results and limits: Discriminating ophthalmopathy from stable hyperthyroidism, a 13-signature model attained a sensitivity of about 88% and a specificity of about 83%.

The rearrangement links TRBV20-1 to TRBJ1-2, with a weak D call TRBD1 (5 bases). Sequencing was done on a sample of peripheral blood. The TCR comes from a man aged 45-65 years with Graves' ophthalmopathy. DNA for the CDR3: TGCAGTGCTAGAGATCGTGACAGCACCTATGGCTACACCTTC. Amino acid sequence: CSARDRDSTYGYTF.